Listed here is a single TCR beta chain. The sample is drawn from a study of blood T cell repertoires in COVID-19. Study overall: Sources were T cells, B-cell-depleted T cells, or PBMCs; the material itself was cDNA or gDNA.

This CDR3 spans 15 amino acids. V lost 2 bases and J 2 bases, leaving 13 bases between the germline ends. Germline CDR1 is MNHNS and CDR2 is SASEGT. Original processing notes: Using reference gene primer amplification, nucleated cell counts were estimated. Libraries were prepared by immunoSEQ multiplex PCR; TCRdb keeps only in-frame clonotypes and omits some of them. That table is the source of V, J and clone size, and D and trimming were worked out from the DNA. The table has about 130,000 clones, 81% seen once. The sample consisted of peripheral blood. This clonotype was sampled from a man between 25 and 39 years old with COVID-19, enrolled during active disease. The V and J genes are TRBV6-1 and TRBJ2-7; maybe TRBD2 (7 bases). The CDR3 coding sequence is TGTGCCAGCAGTGAACGGGGGGCAGGTGCCTACGAGCAGTACTTC. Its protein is CASSERGAGAYEQYF.